This record looks at one T cell receptor beta chain sequence and its context. The target antigen is unknown. CDR3 size: 13 residues. Germline V gene sequence: CDR1 KGHSH, CDR2 LQKENI. V was clipped by 2 bases and J by 4 bases, with 6 bases between them. These data are taken from a study of shared clonotypes between healthy human individuals. Regarding the study as a whole: When naive CD4 clonotypes were compared across a handful of donors, 5% to 5.5% were shared.

The method was immunoSEQ multiplex PCR; TCRdb's version includes in-frame clones alone and lacks a portion of them. This sample has 1 million to 1.2 million clones, with approximately 77% found just once. Sequencing used memory CD4+ T cells from PBMCs. Indicated subset: CD45RA-negative fraction. The sequence derives from a man aged 18 to 30 in good health. Some clones in this sample may be carry-over from other donors' samples. This chain connects TRBV18 to TRBJ1-5; D gene ambiguous. The CDR3 region is CASSPDGNQPQHF. DNA of the CDR3: TGTGCCAGCTCACCAGATGGGAATCAGCCCCAGCATTTT.